The sequence of this T cell receptor beta chain was determined in a study of blood T cell repertoires in COVID-19. Libraries were prepared by immunoSEQ multiplex PCR; TCRdb keeps only in-frame clonotypes and omits some of them. This sample has fewer than 50,000 clones, with 90% found just once. CDR3 length: 13 residues. The V gene lost 9 bases and the J gene lost 0 bases, with 12 bases spanning the gap. V is TRBV12-3 or TRBV12-4 and J is TRBJ2-7, with D possibly TRBD1 on 6 matching bases. The sequence derives from a human donor in a cohort sampled during active COVID-19. Sequenced material: peripheral blood. As DNA, the CDR3 is TGTGCCAGTCAGGGGCACTCCTCCTACGAGCAGTACTTC. Residues: CASQGHSSYEQYF.